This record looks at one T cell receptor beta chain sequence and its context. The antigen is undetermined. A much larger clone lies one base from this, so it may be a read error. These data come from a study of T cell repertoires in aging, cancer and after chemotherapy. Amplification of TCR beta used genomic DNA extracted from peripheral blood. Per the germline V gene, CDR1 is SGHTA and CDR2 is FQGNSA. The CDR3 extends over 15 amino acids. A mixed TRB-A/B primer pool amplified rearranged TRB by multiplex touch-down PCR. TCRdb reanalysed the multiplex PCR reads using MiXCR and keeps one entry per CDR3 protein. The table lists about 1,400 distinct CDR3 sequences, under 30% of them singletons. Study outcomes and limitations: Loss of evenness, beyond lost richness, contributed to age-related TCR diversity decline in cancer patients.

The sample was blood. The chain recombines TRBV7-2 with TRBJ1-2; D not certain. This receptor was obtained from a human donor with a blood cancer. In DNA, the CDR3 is TGTGCCATCAGCCCCCGGGCCCAGGTCTTCTATGGCTACACCTTC. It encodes CAISPRAQVFYGYTF.